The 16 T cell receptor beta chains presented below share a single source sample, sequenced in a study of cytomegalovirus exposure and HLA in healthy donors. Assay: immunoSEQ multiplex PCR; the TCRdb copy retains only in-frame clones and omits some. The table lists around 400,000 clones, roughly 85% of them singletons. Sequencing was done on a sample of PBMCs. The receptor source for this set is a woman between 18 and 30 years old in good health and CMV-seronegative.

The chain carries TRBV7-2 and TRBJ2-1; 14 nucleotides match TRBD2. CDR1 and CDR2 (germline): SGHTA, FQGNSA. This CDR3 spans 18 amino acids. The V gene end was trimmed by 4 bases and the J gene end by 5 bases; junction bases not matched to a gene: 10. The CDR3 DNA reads TGTGCCAGCAGCTACACGGGACTAGCGGGAGTCATCGACAATGAGCAGTTCTTC. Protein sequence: CASSYTGLAGVIDNEQFF.

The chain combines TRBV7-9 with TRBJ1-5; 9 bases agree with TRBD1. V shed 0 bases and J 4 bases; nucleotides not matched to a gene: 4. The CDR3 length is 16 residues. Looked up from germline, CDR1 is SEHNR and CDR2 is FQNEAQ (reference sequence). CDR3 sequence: CASSLANDRGNQPQHF. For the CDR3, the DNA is TGTGCCAGCAGCTTAGCGAATGACAGGGGGAATCAGCCCCAGCATTTT.

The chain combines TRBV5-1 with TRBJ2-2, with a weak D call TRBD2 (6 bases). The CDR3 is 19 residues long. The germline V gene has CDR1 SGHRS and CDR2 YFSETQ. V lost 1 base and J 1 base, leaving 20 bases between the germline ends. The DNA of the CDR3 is TGCGCCAGCAGCTTGCCGGACGGTATCTGGGACTTGAACACCGGGGAGCTGTTTTTT. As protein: CASSLPDGIWDLNTGELFF. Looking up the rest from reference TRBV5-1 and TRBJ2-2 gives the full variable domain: KAGVTQTPRYLIKTRGQQVTLSCSPISGHRSVSWYQQTPGQGLQFLFEYFSETQRNKGNFPGRFSGRQFSNSRSEMNVSTLELGDSALYLCASSLPDGIWDLNTGELFFGEGSRLTVL.

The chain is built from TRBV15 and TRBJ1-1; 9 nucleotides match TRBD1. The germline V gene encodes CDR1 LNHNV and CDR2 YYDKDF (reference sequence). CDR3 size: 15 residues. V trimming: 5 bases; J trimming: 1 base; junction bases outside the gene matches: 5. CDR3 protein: CATSSDRGANTEAFF. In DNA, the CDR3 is TGTGCCACCAGCTCAGACAGGGGGGCGAACACTGAAGCTTTCTTT. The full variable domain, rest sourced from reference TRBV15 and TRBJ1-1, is DAMVIQNPRYQVTQFGKPVTLSCSQTLNHNVMYWYQQKSSQAPKLLFHYYDKDFNNEADTPDNFQSRRPNTSFCFLDIRSPGLGDTAMYLCATSSDRGANTEAFFGQGTRLTVV.

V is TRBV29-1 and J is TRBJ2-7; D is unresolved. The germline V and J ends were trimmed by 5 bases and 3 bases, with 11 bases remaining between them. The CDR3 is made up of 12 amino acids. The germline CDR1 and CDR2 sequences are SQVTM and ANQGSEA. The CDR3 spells CSVRRASYEQYF. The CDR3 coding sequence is TGCAGCGTTCGGAGAGCGAGCTACGAGCAGTACTTC.

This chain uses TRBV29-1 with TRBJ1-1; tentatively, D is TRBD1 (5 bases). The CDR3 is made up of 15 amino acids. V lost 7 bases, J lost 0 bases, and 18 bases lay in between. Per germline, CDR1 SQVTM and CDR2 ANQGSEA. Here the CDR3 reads CSAGNGGLLNTEAFF. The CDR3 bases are TGCAGCGCTGGGAACGGGGGACTGCTGAACACTGAAGCTTTCTTT.

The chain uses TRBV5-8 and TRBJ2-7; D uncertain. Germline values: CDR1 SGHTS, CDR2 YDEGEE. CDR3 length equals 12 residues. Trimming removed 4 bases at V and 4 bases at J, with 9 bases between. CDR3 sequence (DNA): TGTGCCAGCAGCATGAGGATATACGAGCAGTACTTC. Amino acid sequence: CASSMRIYEQYF.

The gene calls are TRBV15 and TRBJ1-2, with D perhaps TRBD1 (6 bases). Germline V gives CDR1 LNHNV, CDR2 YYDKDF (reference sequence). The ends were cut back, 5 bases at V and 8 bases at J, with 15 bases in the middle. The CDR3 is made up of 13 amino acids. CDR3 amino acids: CATSHRDPHGYTF. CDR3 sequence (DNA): TGTGCCACCAGCCACAGGGATCCGCACGGCTACACCTTC. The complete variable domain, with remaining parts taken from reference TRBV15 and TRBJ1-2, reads DAMVIQNPRYQVTQFGKPVTLSCSQTLNHNVMYWYQQKSSQAPKLLFHYYDKDFNNEADTPDNFQSRRPNTSFCFLDIRSPGLGDTAMYLCATSHRDPHGYTFGSGTRLTVV.

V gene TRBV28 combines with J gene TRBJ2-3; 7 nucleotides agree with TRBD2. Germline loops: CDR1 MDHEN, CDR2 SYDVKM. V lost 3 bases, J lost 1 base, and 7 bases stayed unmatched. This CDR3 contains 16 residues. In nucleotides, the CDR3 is TGTGCCAGCAGTTTCCACCGGCTAGCGGGCACAGATACGCAGTATTTT. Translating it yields CASSFHRLAGTDTQYF.

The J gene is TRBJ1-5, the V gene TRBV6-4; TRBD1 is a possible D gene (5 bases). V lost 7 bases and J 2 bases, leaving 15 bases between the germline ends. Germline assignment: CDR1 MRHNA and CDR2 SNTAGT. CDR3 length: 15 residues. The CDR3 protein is CASTLGRGGNQPQHF. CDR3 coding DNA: TGTGCCAGCACCCTGGGACGGGGGGGCAATCAGCCCCAGCATTTT.

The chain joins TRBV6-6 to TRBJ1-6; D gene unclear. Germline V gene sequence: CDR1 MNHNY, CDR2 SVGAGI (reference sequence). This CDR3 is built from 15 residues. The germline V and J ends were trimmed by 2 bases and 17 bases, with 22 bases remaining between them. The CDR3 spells CASSYGLQTNSRIHF. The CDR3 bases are TGTGCCAGCAGTTACGGGTTACAGACGAATTCAAGGATCCACTTT.

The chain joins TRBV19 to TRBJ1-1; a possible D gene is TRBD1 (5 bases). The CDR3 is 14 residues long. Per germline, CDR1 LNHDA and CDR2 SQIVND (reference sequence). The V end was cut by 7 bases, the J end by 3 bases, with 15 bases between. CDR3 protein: CASKGYRGDTEAFF. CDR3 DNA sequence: TGTGCCAGTAAGGGGTATAGGGGCGACACTGAAGCTTTCTTT.

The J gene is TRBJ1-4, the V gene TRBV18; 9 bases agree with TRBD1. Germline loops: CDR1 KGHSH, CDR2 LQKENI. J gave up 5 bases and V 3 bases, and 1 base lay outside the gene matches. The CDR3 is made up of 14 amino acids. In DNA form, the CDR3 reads TGTGCCAGCTCACCCGGGACAGGGAATGAAAAACTGTTTTTT. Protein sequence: CASSPGTGNEKLFF.

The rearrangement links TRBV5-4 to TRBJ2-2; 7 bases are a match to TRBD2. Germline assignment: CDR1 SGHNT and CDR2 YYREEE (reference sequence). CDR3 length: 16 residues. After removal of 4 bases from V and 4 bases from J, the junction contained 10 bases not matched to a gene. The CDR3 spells CASSNGGVTLTGELFF. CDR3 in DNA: TGTGCCAGCAGCAATGGGGGGGTCACGCTCACCGGGGAGCTGTTTTTT.

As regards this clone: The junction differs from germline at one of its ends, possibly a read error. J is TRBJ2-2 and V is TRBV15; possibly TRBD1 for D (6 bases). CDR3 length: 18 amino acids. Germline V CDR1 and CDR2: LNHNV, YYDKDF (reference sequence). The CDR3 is CATSGETFWGRDTGELFF. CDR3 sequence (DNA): TGTGCCACCAGCGGAGAAACGTTTTGGGGGCGCGACACCGGGGAGCTGTTTTTT.

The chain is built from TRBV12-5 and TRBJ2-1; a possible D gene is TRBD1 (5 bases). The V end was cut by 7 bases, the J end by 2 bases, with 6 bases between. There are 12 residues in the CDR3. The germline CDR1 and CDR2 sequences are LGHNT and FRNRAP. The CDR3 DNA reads TGTGCTAGTGCAGGGCCCTACAATGAGCAGTTCTTC. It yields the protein CASAGPYNEQFF. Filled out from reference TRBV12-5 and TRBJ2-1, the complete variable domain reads DARVTQTPRHKVTEMGQEVTMRCQPILGHNTVFWYRQTMMQGLELLAYFRNRAPLDDSGMPKDRFSAEMPDATLATLKIQPSEPRDSAVYFCASAGPYNEQFFGPGTRLTVL.